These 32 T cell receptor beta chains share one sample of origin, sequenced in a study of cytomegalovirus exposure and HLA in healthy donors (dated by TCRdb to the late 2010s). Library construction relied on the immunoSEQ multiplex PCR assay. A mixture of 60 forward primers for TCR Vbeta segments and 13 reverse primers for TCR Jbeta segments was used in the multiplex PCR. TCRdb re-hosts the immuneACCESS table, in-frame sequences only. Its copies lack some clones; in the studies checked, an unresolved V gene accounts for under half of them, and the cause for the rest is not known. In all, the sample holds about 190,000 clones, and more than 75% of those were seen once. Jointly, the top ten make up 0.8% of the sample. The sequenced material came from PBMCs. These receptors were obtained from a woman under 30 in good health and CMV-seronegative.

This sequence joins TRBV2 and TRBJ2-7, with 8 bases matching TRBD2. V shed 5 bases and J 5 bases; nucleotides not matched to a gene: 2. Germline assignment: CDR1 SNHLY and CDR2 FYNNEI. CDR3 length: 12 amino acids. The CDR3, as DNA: TGTGCCAGCAGTAGCGGGAGAAACGAGCAGTACTTC. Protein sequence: CASSSGRNEQYF.

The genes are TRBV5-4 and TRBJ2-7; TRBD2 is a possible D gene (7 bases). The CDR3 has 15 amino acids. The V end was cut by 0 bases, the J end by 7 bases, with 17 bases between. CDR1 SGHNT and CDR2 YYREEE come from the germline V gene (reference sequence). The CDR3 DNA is TGTGCCAGCAGCTTGGATGGCAGGGGAGGGAATGAGCAGTACTTC. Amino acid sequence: CASSLDGRGGNEQYF.

In nucleotides, the CDR3 is TGTGCCACCAGCAGAGATTTGGGCTACGAGCAGTACTTC. It is translated as CATSRDLGYEQYF. The chain is built from TRBV15 and TRBJ2-5, with unresolved D. The J call is in doubt because the DNA end fits TRBJ2-7 better. Per the germline V gene, CDR1 is LNHNV and CDR2 is YYDKDF (reference sequence). The length of the CDR3 is 13 residues.

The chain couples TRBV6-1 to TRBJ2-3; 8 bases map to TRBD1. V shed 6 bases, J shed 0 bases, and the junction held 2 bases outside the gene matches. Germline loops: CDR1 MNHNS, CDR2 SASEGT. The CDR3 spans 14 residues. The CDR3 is CASSWDRSTDTQYF. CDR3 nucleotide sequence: TGTGCCAGCAGCTGGGACAGGAGCACAGATACGCAGTATTTT.

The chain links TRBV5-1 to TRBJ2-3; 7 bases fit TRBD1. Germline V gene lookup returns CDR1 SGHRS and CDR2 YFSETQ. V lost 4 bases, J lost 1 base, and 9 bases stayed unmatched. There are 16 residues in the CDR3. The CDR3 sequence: CASSKPPGTGTDTQYF. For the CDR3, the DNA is TGCGCCAGCAGCAAACCGCCCGGGACAGGCACAGATACGCAGTATTTT.

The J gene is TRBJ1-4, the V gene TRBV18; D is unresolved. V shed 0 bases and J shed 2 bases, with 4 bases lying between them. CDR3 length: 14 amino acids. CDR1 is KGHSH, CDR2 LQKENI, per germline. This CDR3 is CASSPPSTNEKLFF. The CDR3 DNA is TGTGCCAGCTCACCACCCTCTACTAATGAAAAACTGTTTTTT.

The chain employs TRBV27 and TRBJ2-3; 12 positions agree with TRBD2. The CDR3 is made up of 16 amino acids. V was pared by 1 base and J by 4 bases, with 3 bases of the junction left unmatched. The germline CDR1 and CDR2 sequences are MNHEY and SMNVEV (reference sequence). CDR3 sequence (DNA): TGTGCCAGCAGTTTATTGCTAGCGGGAGGGCCAGATACGCAGTATTTT. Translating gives CASSLLLAGGPDTQYF.

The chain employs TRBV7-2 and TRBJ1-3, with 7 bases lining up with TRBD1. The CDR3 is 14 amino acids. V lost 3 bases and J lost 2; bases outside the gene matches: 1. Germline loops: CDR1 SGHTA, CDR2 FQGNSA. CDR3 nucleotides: TGTGCCAGCAGCTTCGACAGGGCTGGAAACACCATATATTTT. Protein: CASSFDRAGNTIYF. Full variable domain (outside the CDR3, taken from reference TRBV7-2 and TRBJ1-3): GAGVSQSPSNKVTEKGKDVELRCDPISGHTALYWYRQSLGQGLEFLIYFQGNSAPDKSGLPSDRFSAERTGGSVSTLTIQRTQQEDSAVYLCASSFDRAGNTIYFGEGSWLTVV.

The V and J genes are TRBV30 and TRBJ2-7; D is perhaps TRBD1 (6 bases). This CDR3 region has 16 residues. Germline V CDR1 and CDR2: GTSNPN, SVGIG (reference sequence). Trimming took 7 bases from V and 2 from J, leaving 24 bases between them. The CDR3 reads CAFRNNAGARAYEQYF. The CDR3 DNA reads TGTGCCTTTAGAAACAACGCAGGGGCGAGGGCCTACGAGCAGTACTTC.

CDR3 sequence: CASSLYVQGAEAFF. DNA for the CDR3: TGTGCCAGCAGCTTATATGTTCAGGGGGCTGAAGCTTTCTTT. V gene TRBV11-2 combines with J gene TRBJ1-1; 7 positions match TRBD1. V gave up 2 bases and J gave up 6 bases; unmatched junction bases: 6. The CDR3 totals 14 residues. Germline loops: CDR1 SGHAT, CDR2 FQNNGV.

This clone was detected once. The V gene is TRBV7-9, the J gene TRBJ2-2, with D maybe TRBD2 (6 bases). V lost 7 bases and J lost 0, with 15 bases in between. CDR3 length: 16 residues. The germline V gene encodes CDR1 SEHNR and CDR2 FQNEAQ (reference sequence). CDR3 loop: CASTGGGYANTGELFF. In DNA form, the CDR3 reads TGTGCCAGCACCGGGGGAGGTTACGCGAACACCGGGGAGCTGTTTTTT. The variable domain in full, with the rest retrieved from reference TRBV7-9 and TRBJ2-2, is DTGVSQNPRHKITKRGQNVTFRCDPISEHNRLYWYRQTLGQGPEFLTYFQNEAQLEKSRLLSDRFSAERPKGSFSTLEIQRTEQGDSAMYLCASTGGGYANTGELFFGEGSRLTVL.

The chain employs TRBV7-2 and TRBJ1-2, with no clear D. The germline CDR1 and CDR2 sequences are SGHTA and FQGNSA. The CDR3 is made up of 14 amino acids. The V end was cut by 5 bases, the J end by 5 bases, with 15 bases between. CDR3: CASSPGQDLYGYTF. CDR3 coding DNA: TGTGCCAGCAGCCCCGGCCAGGATCTTTATGGCTACACCTTC.

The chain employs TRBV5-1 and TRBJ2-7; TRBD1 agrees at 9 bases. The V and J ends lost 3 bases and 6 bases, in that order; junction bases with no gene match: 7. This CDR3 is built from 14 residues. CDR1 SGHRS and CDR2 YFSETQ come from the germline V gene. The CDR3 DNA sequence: TGCGCCAGCAGCTGGGCGACAGGGGGAGGCGAGCAGTACTTC. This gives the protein CASSWATGGGEQYF.

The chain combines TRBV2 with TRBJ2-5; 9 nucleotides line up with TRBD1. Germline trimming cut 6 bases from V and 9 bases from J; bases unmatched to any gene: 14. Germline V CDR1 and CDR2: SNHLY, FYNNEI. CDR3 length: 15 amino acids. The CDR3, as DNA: TGTGCCAGCAGGTTTACCCGGGACAGGGAACGGGCCCAGTACTTC. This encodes CASRFTRDRERAQYF.

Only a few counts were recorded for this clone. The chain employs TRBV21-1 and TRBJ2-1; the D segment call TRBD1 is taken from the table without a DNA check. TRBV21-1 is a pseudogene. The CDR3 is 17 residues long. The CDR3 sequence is CASSKVAGTANEGEQFF. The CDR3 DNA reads TGTGCCAGCAGCAAAGTAGCAGGGACAGCCAATGAGGGTGAGCAGTTCTTC.

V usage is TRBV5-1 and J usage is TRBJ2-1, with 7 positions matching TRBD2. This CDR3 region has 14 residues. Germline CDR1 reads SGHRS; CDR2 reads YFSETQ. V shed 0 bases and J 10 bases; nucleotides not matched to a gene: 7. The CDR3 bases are TGCGCCAGCAGCTTGGGACTAGCCCACTCGGAGCAGTTCTTC. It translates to CASSLGLAHSEQFF.

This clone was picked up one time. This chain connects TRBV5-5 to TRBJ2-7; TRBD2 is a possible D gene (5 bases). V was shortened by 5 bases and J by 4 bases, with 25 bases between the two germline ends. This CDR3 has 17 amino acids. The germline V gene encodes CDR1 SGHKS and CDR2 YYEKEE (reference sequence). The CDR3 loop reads CASRFGDLWGRNYEQYF. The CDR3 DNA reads TGTGCCAGCAGGTTCGGGGATTTATGGGGAAGAAATTACGAGCAGTACTTC.

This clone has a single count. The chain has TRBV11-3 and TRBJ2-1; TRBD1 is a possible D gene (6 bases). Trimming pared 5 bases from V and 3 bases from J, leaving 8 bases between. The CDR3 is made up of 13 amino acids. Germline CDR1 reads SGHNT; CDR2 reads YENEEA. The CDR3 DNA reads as TGTGCCAGCAGCGCCAGGGGCTACAATGAGCAGTTCTTC. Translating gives CASSARGYNEQFF.

The CDR3 region is CASTVRQGPEAFF. In DNA form, the CDR3 reads TGTGCCAGCACGGTGAGACAGGGGCCTGAAGCTTTCTTT. The chain recombines TRBV2 with TRBJ1-1; TRBD1 agrees at 8 bases. CDR1 and CDR2 from the germline V gene are SNHLY and FYNNEI. The CDR3 is 13 residues long. V gave up 7 bases and J gave up 6 bases; unmatched junction bases: 7.

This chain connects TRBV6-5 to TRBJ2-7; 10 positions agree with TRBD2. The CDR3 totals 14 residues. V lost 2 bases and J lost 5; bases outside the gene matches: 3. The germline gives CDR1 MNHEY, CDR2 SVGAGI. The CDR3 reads CASSYVAGGHEQYF. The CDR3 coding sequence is TGTGCCAGCAGTTACGTAGCGGGGGGCCACGAGCAGTACTTC.

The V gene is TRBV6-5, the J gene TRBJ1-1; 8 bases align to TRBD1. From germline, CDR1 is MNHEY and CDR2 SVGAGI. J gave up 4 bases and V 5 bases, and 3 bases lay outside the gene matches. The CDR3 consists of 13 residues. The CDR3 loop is CASSPGGGTEAFF. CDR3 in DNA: TGTGCCAGCAGTCCAGGGGGCGGCACTGAAGCTTTCTTT.

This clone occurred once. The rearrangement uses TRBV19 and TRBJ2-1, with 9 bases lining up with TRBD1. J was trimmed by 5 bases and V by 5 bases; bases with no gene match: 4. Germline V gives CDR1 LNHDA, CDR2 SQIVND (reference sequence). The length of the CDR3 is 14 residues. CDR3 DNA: TGTGCCAGTAGTGAAGGGACAGGGCACAATGAGCAGTTCTTC. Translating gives CASSEGTGHNEQFF.

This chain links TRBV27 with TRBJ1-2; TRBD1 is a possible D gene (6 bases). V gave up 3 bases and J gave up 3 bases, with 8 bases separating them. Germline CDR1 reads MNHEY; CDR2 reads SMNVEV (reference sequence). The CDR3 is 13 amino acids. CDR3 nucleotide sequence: TGTGCCAGCAGTTTGGACAGCTACTATGGCTACACCTTC. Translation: CASSLDSYYGYTF.

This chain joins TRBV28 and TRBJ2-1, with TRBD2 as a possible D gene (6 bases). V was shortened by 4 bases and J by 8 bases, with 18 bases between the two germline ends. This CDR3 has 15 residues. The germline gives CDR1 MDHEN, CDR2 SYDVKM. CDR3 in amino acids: CASSSWGLPNYEQFF. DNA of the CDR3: TGTGCCAGCAGTTCTTGGGGACTCCCGAACTATGAGCAGTTCTTC.

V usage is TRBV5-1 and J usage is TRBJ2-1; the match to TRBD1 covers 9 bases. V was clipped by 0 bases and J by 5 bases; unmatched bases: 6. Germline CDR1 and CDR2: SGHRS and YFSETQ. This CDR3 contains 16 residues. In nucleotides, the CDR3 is TGCGCCAGCAGCTTGGGCCCGGACAGGGGACACAATGAGCAGTTCTTC. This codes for CASSLGPDRGHNEQFF.

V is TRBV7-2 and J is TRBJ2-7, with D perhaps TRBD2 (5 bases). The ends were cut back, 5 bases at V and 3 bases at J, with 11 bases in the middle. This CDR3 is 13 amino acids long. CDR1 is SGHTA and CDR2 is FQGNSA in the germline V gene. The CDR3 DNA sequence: TGTGCCAGCAGCCCCCTACGGGACTACGAGCAGTACTTC. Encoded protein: CASSPLRDYEQYF.

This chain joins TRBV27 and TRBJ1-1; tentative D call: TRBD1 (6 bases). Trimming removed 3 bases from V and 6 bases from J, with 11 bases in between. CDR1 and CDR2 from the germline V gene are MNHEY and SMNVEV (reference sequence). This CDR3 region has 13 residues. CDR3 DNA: TGTGCCAGCAGTTTGGGGGCTGGCGCTGAAGCTTTCTTT. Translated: CASSLGAGAEAFF.

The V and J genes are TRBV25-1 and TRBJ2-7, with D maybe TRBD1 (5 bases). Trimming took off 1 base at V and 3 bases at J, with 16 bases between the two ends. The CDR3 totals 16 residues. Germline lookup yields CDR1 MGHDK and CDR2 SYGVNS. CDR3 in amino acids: CASSEWAGNSHYEQYF. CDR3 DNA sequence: TGTGCCAGCAGTGAATGGGCAGGGAACAGTCACTACGAGCAGTACTTC.

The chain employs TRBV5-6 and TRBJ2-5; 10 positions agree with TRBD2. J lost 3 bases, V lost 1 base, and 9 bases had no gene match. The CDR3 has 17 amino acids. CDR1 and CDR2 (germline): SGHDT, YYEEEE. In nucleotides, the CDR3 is TGTGCCAGCAGCTTGACTAGCGGGGTTCTCTTCAAAGAGACCCAGTACTTC. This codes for CASSLTSGVLFKETQYF.

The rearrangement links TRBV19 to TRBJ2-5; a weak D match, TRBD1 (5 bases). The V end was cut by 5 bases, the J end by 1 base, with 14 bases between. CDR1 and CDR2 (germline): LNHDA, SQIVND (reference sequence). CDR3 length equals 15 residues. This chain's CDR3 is CASSPADSPQETQYF. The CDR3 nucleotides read TGTGCCAGTAGTCCTGCCGACAGCCCCCAAGAGACCCAGTACTTC.

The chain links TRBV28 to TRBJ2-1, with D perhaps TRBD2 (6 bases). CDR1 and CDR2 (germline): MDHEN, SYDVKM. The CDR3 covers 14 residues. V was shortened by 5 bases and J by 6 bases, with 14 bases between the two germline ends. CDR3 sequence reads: CASSRGGDSNEQFF. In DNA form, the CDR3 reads TGTGCCAGCAGTCGCGGCGGGGACTCCAATGAGCAGTTCTTC. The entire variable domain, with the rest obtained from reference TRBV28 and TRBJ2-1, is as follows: DVKVTQSSRYLVKRTGEKVFLECVQDMDHENMFWYRQDPGLGLRLIYFSYDVKMKEKGDIPEGYSVSREKKERFSLILESASTNQTSMYLCASSRGGDSNEQFFGPGTRLTVL.

CDR3 region: CASSWTSGRQNTGELFF. DNA of the CDR3: TGTGCCAGCAGCTGGACCAGCGGGAGGCAAAACACCGGGGAGCTGTTTTTT. The chain couples TRBV27 to TRBJ2-2; 9 bases match TRBD2. The CDR3 contains 17 residues. After removal of 6 bases from V and 2 bases from J, the junction contained 10 bases not matched to a gene. Germline V gene data show CDR1 as MNHEY and CDR2 as SMNVEV (reference sequence).